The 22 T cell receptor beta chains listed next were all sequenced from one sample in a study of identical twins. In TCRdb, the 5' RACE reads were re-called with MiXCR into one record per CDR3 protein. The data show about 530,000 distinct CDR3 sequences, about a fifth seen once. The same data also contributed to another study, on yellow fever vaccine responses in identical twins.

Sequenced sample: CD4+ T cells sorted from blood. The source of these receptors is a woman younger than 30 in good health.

CDR3 sequence reads: CAISESGVPDTQYF. CDR3 coding DNA: TGTGCCATCAGTGAGTCCGGCGTTCCAGATACGCAGTATTTT. The chain links TRBV10-3 to TRBJ2-3, with D unresolved. Germline V gives CDR1 ENHRY, CDR2 SYGVKD. Trimming shortened V by 0 bases and J by 4 bases, and 8 bases separated the two germline ends. This CDR3 region has 14 residues.

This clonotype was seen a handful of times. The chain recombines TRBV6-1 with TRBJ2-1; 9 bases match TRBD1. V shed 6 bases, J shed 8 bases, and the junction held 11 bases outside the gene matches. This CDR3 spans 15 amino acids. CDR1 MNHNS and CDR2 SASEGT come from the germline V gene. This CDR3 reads CASSNLGQGSHEQFF. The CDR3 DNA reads TGTGCCAGCAGCAACCTGGGACAGGGAAGCCATGAGCAGTTCTTC.

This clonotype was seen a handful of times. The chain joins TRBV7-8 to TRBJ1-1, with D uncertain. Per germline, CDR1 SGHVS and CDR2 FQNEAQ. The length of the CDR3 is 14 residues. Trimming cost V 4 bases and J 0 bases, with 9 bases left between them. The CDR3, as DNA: TGTGCCAGCAGCTACGAGAGGATGAACACTGAAGCTTTCTTT. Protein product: CASSYERMNTEAFF.

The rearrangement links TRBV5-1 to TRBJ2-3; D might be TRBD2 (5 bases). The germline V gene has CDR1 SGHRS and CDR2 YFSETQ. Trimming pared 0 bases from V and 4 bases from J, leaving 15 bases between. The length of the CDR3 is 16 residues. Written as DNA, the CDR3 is TGCGCCAGCAGCTTGGCGGGGTCCGCCGGCCCAGATACGCAGTATTTT. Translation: CASSLAGSAGPDTQYF. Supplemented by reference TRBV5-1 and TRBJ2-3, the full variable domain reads KAGVTQTPRYLIKTRGQQVTLSCSPISGHRSVSWYQQTPGQGLQFLFEYFSETQRNKGNFPGRFSGRQFSNSRSEMNVSTLELGDSALYLCASSLAGSAGPDTQYFGPGTRLTVL.

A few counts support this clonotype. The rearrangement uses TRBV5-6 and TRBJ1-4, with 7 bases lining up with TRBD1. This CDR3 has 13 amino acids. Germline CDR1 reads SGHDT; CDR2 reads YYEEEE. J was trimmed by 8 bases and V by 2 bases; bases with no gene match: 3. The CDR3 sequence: CASSFTRGEKLFF. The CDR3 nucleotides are TGTGCCAGCAGCTTTACCAGGGGGGAAAAACTGTTTTTT.

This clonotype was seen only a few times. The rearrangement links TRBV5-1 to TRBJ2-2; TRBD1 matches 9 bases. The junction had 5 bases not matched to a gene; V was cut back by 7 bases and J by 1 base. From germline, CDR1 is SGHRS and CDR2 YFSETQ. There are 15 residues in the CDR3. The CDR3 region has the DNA TGCGCCAGCGGACAGGGGACGATGAACACCGGGGAGCTGTTTTTT. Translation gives CASGQGTMNTGELFF.

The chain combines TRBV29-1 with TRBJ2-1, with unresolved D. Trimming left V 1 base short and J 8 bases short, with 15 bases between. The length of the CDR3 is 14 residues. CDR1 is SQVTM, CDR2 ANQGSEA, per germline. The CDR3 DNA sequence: TGCAGCGTTGAAGTGGGCAGACTTTATGATGAGCAGTTCTTC. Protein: CSVEVGRLYDEQFF.

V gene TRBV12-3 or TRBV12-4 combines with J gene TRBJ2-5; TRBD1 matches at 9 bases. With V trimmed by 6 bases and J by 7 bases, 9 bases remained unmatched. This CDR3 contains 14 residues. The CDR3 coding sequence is TGTGCCAGCAGCCCGACAGGGGGGTTTGGGACCCAGTACTTC. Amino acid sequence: CASSPTGGFGTQYF.

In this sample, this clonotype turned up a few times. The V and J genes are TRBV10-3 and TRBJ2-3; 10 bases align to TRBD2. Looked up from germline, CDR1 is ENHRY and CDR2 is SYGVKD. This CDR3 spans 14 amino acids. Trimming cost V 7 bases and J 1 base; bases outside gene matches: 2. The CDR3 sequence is CAITGTSGTDTQYF. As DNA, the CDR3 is TGTGCCATCACTGGGACTAGCGGCACAGATACGCAGTATTTT.

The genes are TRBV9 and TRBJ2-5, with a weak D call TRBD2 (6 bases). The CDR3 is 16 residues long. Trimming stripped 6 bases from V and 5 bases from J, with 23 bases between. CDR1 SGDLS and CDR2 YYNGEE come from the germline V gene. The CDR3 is CASTPAGGGVGETQYF. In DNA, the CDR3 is TGTGCCAGCACCCCCGCCGGGGGAGGAGTCGGGGAGACCCAGTACTTC.

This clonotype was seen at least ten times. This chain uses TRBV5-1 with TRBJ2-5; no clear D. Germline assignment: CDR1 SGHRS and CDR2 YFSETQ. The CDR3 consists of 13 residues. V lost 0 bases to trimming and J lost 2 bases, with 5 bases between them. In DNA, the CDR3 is TGCGCCAGCAGCTTGGTATCTCAAGAGACCCAGTACTTC. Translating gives CASSLVSQETQYF.

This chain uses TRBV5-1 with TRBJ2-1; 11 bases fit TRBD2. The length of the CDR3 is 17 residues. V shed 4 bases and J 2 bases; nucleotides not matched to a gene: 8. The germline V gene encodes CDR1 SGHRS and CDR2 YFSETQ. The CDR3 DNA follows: TGCGCCAGCAGCACCAACCTAGCGGGAGGCCCCTACAATGAGCAGTTCTTC. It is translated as CASSTNLAGGPYNEQFF.

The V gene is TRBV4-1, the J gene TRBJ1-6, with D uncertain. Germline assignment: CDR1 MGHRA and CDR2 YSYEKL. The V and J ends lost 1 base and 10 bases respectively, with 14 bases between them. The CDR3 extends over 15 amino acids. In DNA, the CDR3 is TGCGCCAGCAGCCAAGTAACCGGTGTCCGATCACCCCTCCACTTT. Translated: CASSQVTGVRSPLHF.

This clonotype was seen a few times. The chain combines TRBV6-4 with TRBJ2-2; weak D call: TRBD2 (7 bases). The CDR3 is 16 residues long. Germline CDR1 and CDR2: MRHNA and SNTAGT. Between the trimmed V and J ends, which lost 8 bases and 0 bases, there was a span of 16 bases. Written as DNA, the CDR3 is TGTGCCAGCTATCCAAGCGGGACATCGAACACCGGGGAGCTGTTTTTT. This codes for CASYPSGTSNTGELFF.

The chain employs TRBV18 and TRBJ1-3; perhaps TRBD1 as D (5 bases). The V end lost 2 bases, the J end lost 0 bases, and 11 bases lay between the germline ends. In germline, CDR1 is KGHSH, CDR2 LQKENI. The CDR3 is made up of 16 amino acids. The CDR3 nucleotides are TGTGCCAGCTCACCAGGGACCTTTACCTCTGGAAACACCATATATTTT. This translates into CASSPGTFTSGNTIYF. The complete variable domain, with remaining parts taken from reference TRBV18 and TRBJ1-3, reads NAGVMQNPRHLVRRRGQEARLRCSPMKGHSHVYWYRQLPEEGLKFMVYLQKENIIDESGMPKERFSAEFPKEGPSILRIQQVVRGDSAAYFCASSPGTFTSGNTIYFGEGSWLTVV.

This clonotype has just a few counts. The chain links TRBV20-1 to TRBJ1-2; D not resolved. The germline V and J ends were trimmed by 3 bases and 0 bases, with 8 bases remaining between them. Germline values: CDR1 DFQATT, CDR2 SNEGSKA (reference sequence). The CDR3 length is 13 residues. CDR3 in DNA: TGCAGTGCTAGTGGCACTCCTAACTATGGCTACACCTTC. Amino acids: CSASGTPNYGYTF.

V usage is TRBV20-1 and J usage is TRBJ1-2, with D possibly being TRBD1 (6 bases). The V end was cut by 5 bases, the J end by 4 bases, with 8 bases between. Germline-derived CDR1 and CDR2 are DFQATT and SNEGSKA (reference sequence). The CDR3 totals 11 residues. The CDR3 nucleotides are TGCAGTGCTCCGGACAGCTATGGCTACACCTTC. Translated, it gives CSAPDSYGYTF.

CDR3 loop: CASSLGRGTQGTYEQYF. The CDR3 DNA reads TGTGCCAGCAGCTTAGGACGCGGGACACAGGGAACCTACGAGCAGTACTTC. The chain recombines TRBV11-2 with TRBJ2-7, with D tentatively TRBD1 or TRBD2 (6 bases each). Trimming took 1 base from V and 2 from J, leaving 18 bases between them. The CDR3 is 17 residues long. Per germline, CDR1 SGHAT and CDR2 FQNNGV.

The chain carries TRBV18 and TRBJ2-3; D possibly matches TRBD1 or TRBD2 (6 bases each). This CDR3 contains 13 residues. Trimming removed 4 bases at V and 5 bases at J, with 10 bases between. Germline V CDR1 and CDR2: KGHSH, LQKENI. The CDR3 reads CASSRGAGDTQYF. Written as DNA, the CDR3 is TGTGCCAGCTCACGGGGGGCCGGAGATACGCAGTATTTT.

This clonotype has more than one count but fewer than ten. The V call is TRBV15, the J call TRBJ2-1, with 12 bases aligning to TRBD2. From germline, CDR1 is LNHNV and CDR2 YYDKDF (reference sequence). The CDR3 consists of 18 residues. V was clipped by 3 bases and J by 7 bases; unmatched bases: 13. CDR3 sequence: CATSSGRLAGGRWNEQFF. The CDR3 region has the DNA TGTGCCACCAGCAGTGGAAGGCTAGCGGGAGGGCGGTGGAATGAGCAGTTCTTC.

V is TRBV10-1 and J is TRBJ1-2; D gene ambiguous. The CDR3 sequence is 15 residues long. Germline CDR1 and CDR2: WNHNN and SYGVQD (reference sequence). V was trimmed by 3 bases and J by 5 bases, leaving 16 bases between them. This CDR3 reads CASSDRNYHTYGYTF. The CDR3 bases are TGCGCCAGCAGTGACAGAAACTACCACACTTATGGCTACACCTTC.

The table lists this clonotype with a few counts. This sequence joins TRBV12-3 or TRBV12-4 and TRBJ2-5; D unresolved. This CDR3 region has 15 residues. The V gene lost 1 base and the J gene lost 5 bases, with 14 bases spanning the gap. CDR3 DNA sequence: TGTGCCAGCAGTTTAGTGAGGTCGGCGGCGGAGACCCAGTACTTC. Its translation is CASSLVRSAAETQYF.